This T cell receptor (beta chain) came from a study of PD-1 blockade in classical Hodgkin lymphoma. About the study: On a schedule of every 2 weeks, patients received nivolumab 3 mg/kg intravenously.

Germline V gives CDR1 MNHEY, CDR2 SMNVEV (reference sequence). The CDR3 has 19 amino acids. Trimming took 1 base from V and 2 from J, leaving 21 bases between them. Study-level results: CD8+ TCR diversity did not rise significantly by C4D1, unlike CD4+.

With regard to this clone: What it binds is unknown.

Every patient had relapsed following autologous stem cell transplantation, and cohorts differed in brentuximab vedotin exposure. Purification of CD4+ T cells from thawed PBMCs was achieved by magnetic negative selection. Complete response, partial response or progressive disease were the best responses. Assay: immunoSEQ multiplex PCR; the TCRdb copy retains only in-frame clones and omits some. Of about 35,000 clones in the sample, around 90% were seen once. Sample: CD4+ T cells from blood, taken at baseline. The V and J genes are TRBV27 and TRBJ1-3; possibly TRBD1 for D (5 bases). This TCR was recovered from a human donor with classical Hodgkin lymphoma. The CDR3 region has the DNA TGTGCCAGCAGTTTATTCGGGGGAGAAGCAACCTTGGCTGGAAACACCATATATTTT. This sequence encodes CASSLFGGEATLAGNTIYF.